These 4 T cell receptor beta chains were sequenced from one sample in a study of tumor-infiltrating lymphocytes in primary liver carcinoma. The source material, about 18-33 mg of unsorted bulk tissue, was used to co-extract RNA and DNA. Constant-region priming of around 530 ng total RNA yielded TCR beta cDNA. Slightly modified ARM-PCR with three nested multiplex PCR rounds yielded TCR beta libraries. With TRBV1-TRBV30 forward primers and a C-beta reverse primer, the first two PCR rounds were run for 10 to 11 cycles each. Each CDR3 protein gets one entry after TCRdb re-called the multiplex PCR reads with MiXCR. The table lists tens of thousands of distinct CDR3 sequences, over 60% of them singletons. Sequenced material: liver tumor tissue from sampling region 4. Subset defined: tumor region T4, right-lateral pole. Receptors originate from a man aged 40-49 years with primary liver carcinoma and hepatitis B virus infection.

The chain is built from TRBV7-9 and TRBJ2-1, with D hard to call. Trimming removed 3 bases from V and 10 bases from J, with 10 bases in between. The length of the CDR3 is 12 residues. Germline CDR1 reads SEHNR; CDR2 reads FQNEAQ (reference sequence). The CDR3: CASSLGMSEQFF. CDR3 bases: TGTGCCAGCAGCTTGGGCATGTCCGAGCAGTTCTTC.

The table lists this clonotype with many counts. The rearrangement uses TRBV12-3 or TRBV12-4 and TRBJ1-2; D not resolved. This CDR3 is built from 15 residues. V was trimmed by 6 bases and J by 4 bases, leaving 18 bases between them. The CDR3 DNA reads as TGTGCCAGCAGAACGCGAGACTCGACCGGCTATGGCTACACCTTC. Translating gives CASRTRDSTGYGYTF.

This clonotype occurred once. The conserved phenylalanine or tryptophan is not found at the CDR3 terminus, so this likely reflects a read error. This chain links TRBV6-1 with TRBJ2-5; 10 bases line up with TRBD1. The germline gives CDR1 MNHNS, CDR2 SASEGT. This CDR3 is built from 15 residues. The CDR3 DNA is TGTGCCAGCAGTGTAACCGGGACAGGGGAAGAGTCCCAGTACTCC. Translation: CASSVTGTGEESQYS.

Worth noting for this clonotype: Sequence at one end of the junction differs from germline and may be a read error. The rearrangement joins TRBV6-2 or TRBV6-3 to TRBJ1-5; D uncertain. This CDR3 comprises 15 residues. The germline gives CDR1 MNHEY, CDR2 SVGEGT. This chain's CDR3 is CACSLESYSNQPQHF. CDR3 DNA: TGTGCCTGCAGTTTGGAAAGTTATAGCAATCAGCCCCAGCATTTC.